This passage covers 26 T cell receptor beta chains from one sample sequenced in a study of a mutant IDH1 vaccine in newly diagnosed glioma. Antigens for these TCRs are unknown. Time point described: week 35, safety follow-up. A single vaccine dose contained 300 ug of mutant IDH1 20-mer peptide, and topical imiquimod was used with it. Using immunoSEQ multiplex PCR, the repertoire was profiled, and TCRdb retains in-frame clones only, with some absent. The sample lists 30,000 or so clones; almost 80% were seen once. The specimen was PBMCs, collected from a glioma patient whose treatment included an IDH1 peptide vaccine. These receptors were taken from a woman in her twenties or thirties with glioma. Some clones in this sample may be carry-over from other donors' samples.

The J gene is TRBJ1-2, the V gene TRBV27, with D uncertain. The CDR3 runs 14 residues. CDR1 and CDR2 from the germline V gene are MNHEY and SMNVEV (reference sequence). The V gene lost 5 bases and the J gene lost 0 bases, with 10 bases spanning the gap. The CDR3 here is CASSHTLANYGYTF. DNA for the CDR3: TGTGCCAGCAGTCACACACTAGCTAACTATGGCTACACCTTC.

The chain joins TRBV13 to TRBJ2-7; TRBD1 aligns across 10 bases. V was clipped by 5 bases and J by 3 bases; unmatched bases: 4. The V gene's germline CDR1 is PRHDT and CDR2 FYEKMQ (reference sequence). The CDR3 sequence is 14 residues long. The CDR3 coding sequence is TGTGCCAGCAGCCCGGGACAGGGGTTCTACGAGCAGTACTTC. Translated: CASSPGQGFYEQYF. Complete variable domain (other parts from reference TRBV13 and TRBJ2-7): AAGVIQSPRHLIKEKRETATLKCYPIPRHDTVYWYQQGPGQDPQFLISFYEKMQSDKGSIPDRFSAQQFSDYHSELNMSSLELGDSALYFCASSPGQGFYEQYFGPGTRLTVT.

This sequence joins TRBV30 and TRBJ1-2; D ambiguous. The CDR3 totals 10 residues. Trimming removed 7 bases from V and 6 bases from J, with 9 bases in between. Germline V gene lookup returns CDR1 GTSNPN and CDR2 SVGIG (reference sequence). The CDR3, as DNA: TGTGCCTACGGGAGTAATGGCTACACCTTC. Protein: CAYGSNGYTF.

The V gene is TRBV4-1, the J gene TRBJ2-2, with unresolved D. The CDR3 consists of 17 residues. Trimming removed 1 base at V and 5 bases at J, with 17 bases between. Germline lookup yields CDR1 MGHRA and CDR2 YSYEKL. CDR3 amino acids: CASSQVDIGWRTGELFF. The CDR3 DNA reads TGCGCCAGCAGCCAAGTTGATATCGGGTGGCGGACCGGGGAGCTGTTTTTT.

The J gene is TRBJ2-7, the V gene TRBV18, with D perhaps matching TRBD1 (5 bases). The V gene lost 5 bases and the J gene lost 0 bases, with 14 bases spanning the gap. The CDR3 runs 15 residues. Germline V gene data show CDR1 as KGHSH and CDR2 as LQKENI. The CDR3 protein is CASSAGDSNSYEQYF. The CDR3 DNA sequence: TGTGCCAGCTCAGCCGGAGACAGCAACTCCTACGAGCAGTACTTC. Combining the CDR3 with reference TRBV18 and TRBJ2-7 gives the whole variable domain NAGVMQNPRHLVRRRGQEARLRCSPMKGHSHVYWYRQLPEEGLKFMVYLQKENIIDESGMPKERFSAEFPKEGPSILRIQQVVRGDSAAYFCASSAGDSNSYEQYFGPGTRLTVT.

The genes are TRBV18 and TRBJ1-5; D is possibly TRBD1 (5 bases). Trimming removed 3 bases at V and 6 bases at J, with 18 bases between. CDR1 KGHSH and CDR2 LQKENI come from the germline V gene. The CDR3 is made up of 16 amino acids. The CDR3 region is CASSPVGGNNVQPQHF. The DNA for the CDR3 is TGTGCCAGCTCACCGGTGGGGGGGAATAACGTTCAGCCCCAGCATTTT.

The chain is built from TRBV5-4 and TRBJ2-3; D is possibly TRBD1 (5 bases). The CDR3 consists of 18 residues. The germline V and J ends were trimmed by 4 bases and 0 bases, with 21 bases remaining between them. Per the germline V gene, CDR1 is SGHNT and CDR2 is YYREEE (reference sequence). The CDR3 loop reads CASSVRQSSSSSTDTQYF. In DNA form, the CDR3 reads TGTGCCAGCAGCGTTAGACAGTCATCGTCGTCTAGCACAGATACGCAGTATTTT.

This clone has only one observation. The V and J genes are TRBV27 and TRBJ2-7, with D maybe TRBD1 (5 bases). In germline, CDR1 is MNHEY, CDR2 SMNVEV (reference sequence). This CDR3 comprises 11 residues. The V end was cut by 6 bases, the J end by 8 bases, with 11 bases between. CDR3 nucleotide sequence: TGTGCCAGCAGGATAGGGGTCAAGCAGTACTTC. This sequence encodes CASRIGVKQYF.

The gene calls are TRBV7-9 and TRBJ2-6; D perhaps matches TRBD1 (5 bases). V dropped 5 bases and J dropped 0 bases, with 14 bases sitting between them. Per germline, CDR1 SEHNR and CDR2 FQNEAQ (reference sequence). There are 17 residues in the CDR3. CDR3 in amino acids: CASSPTGLDSGANVLTF. CDR3 sequence (DNA): TGTGCCAGCAGCCCTACAGGTCTCGACTCTGGGGCCAACGTCCTGACTTTC.

The chain employs TRBV27 and TRBJ2-7; 12 positions agree with TRBD2. The CDR3 sequence is 15 residues long. Trimming took 6 bases from V and 5 from J; bases not matched to a gene: 8. Germline V gene sequence: CDR1 MNHEY, CDR2 SMNVEV (reference sequence). CDR3 amino acids: CASRETSGRIHEQYF. In nucleotides, the CDR3 is TGTGCCAGCAGGGAGACTAGCGGGAGAATCCACGAGCAGTACTTC.

The rearrangement joins TRBV15 to TRBJ2-1; the D is unclear. The CDR3 spans 13 residues. The ends were cut back, 0 bases at V and 4 bases at J, with 4 bases in the middle. CDR1 and CDR2 from the germline V gene are LNHNV and YYDKDF (reference sequence). The CDR3 protein is CATSRDRYNEQFF. The CDR3 coding sequence is TGTGCCACCAGCAGAGATAGGTACAATGAGCAGTTCTTC.

The V gene is TRBV2, the J gene TRBJ2-7, with 12 bases fitting TRBD2. CDR1 is SNHLY, CDR2 FYNNEI, per germline. V trimming: 6 bases; J trimming: 8 bases; junction bases outside the gene matches: 11. The CDR3 runs to 15 residues. CDR3 sequence: CASSPEASGRVQQYF. For the CDR3, the DNA is TGTGCCAGCAGCCCTGAGGCTAGCGGGAGGGTCCAGCAGTACTTC.

J is TRBJ2-1 and V is TRBV6-4; 10 bases are shared with TRBD2. V lost 3 bases and J lost 8; bases outside the gene matches: 7. CDR3 size: 15 residues. CDR1 and CDR2 from the germline V gene are MRHNA and SNTAGT. As DNA, the CDR3 is TGTGCCAGCAGTGATGTGGCTAGCGGGAGCGATGAGCAGTTCTTC. It specifies CASSDVASGSDEQFF.

The chain carries TRBV6-5 and TRBJ2-1; 8 nucleotides align to TRBD2. Germline V CDR1 and CDR2: MNHEY, SVGAGI. The junction had 13 bases not matched to a gene; V was cut back by 2 bases and J by 10 bases. This CDR3 spans 16 amino acids. CDR3 DNA sequence: TGTGCCAGCAGTTACGATCCGAGCGGGAGCCCAACGGAGCAGTTCTTC. Translating gives CASSYDPSGSPTEQFF.

This clone has only one observation. V and J are TRBV7-8 and TRBJ1-1, with a tentative D call TRBD1 (6 bases). Germline CDR1 SGHVS, CDR2 FQNEAQ. Deletions cut 5 bases from V and 0 bases from J, with 13 bases between. The CDR3 has 15 residues. Here the CDR3 reads CASSPSDRLNTEAFF. The CDR3 bases are TGTGCCAGCAGCCCCTCTGACAGGCTGAACACTGAAGCTTTCTTT.

This clone was picked up a small number of times. The rearrangement uses TRBV19 and TRBJ1-1; TRBD1 might be the D (5 bases). The CDR3 spans 14 residues. Germline-derived CDR1 and CDR2 are LNHDA and SQIVND (reference sequence). V was clipped by 6 bases and J by 1 base, with 12 bases between them. CDR3 protein: CASRWRGANTEAFF. For the CDR3, the DNA is TGTGCCAGTAGGTGGAGGGGCGCGAACACTGAAGCTTTCTTT.

This clone appeared once. The J gene is TRBJ2-1, the V gene TRBV6-1; 11 positions match TRBD2. V lost 6 bases, J lost 10 bases, and 14 bases stayed unmatched. The length of the CDR3 is 16 residues. CDR1 and CDR2 (germline): MNHNS, SASEGT. The CDR3 DNA is TGTGCCAGCAGGGAACTAGCGGGGGTGAATTTAGGGGAGCAGTTCTTC. The encoded protein is CASRELAGVNLGEQFF.

V and J are TRBV25-1 and TRBJ2-7; possibly TRBD1 for D (5 bases). CDR3 length: 12 amino acids. Germline assignment: CDR1 MGHDK and CDR2 SYGVNS. V was clipped by 7 bases and J by 7 bases, with 14 bases between them. In DNA form, the CDR3 reads TGTGCCAGCAAGGGGTGGTTGAGTGAGCAGTACTTC. Translating gives CASKGWLSEQYF.

This chain uses TRBV5-5 with TRBJ1-1; D not certain. Looked up from germline, CDR1 is SGHKS and CDR2 is YYEKEE (reference sequence). The CDR3 consists of 17 residues. V was shortened by 4 bases and J by 4 bases, with 23 bases between the two germline ends. The CDR3 sequence is CASSPPGTATSGTEAFF. The CDR3 coding sequence is TGTGCCAGCAGCCCCCCAGGAACAGCCACGTCGGGCACTGAAGCTTTCTTT. The full variable domain, its missing parts supplied by reference TRBV5-5 and TRBJ1-1, is DAGVTQSPTHLIKTRGQQVTLRCSPISGHKSVSWYQQVLGQGPQFIFQYYEKEERGRGNFPDRFSARQFPNYSSELNVNALLLGDSALYLCASSPPGTATSGTEAFFGQGTRLTVV.

V and J are TRBV5-1 and TRBJ1-1, with no clear D. The CDR3 contains 14 residues. The V and J ends lost 4 bases and 3 bases respectively, with 13 bases between them. CDR1 and CDR2 (germline): SGHRS, YFSETQ. The CDR3 nucleotides are TGCGCCAGCAGCCGGTGGTCAAAGGACACTGAAGCTTTCTTT. Translation gives CASSRWSKDTEAFF.

In DNA, the CDR3 is TGTGCCAGCCAGGGGGATAGCAATCAGCCCCAGCATTTT. It translates to CASQGDSNQPQHF. This rearrangement joins TRBV2 to TRBJ1-5; 7 bases map to TRBD1. V dropped 8 bases and J dropped 0; count of bases not matched to a gene: 1. CDR1 and CDR2 from the germline V gene are SNHLY and FYNNEI. This CDR3 contains 13 residues. The entire variable domain, with the rest obtained from reference TRBV2 and TRBJ1-5, is as follows: EPEVTQTPSHQVTQMGQEVILRCVPISNHLYFYWYRQILGQKVEFLVSFYNNEISEKSEIFDDQFSVERPDGSNFTLKIRSTKLEDSAMYFCASQGDSNQPQHFGDGTRLSIL.

The sample holds one count of this clone. The chain uses TRBV10-3 and TRBJ1-1; a possible D gene is TRBD1 (5 bases). There are 13 residues in the CDR3. The germline CDR1 and CDR2 sequences are ENHRY and SYGVKD. V was clipped by 10 bases and J by 3 bases, with 15 bases between them. The DNA of the CDR3 is TGTGCCACCTCACGGGGGGGGGACACTGAAGCTTTCTTT. Protein product: CATSRGGDTEAFF.

This clone has only a few counts. The chain recombines TRBV5-6 with TRBJ2-1; D uncertain. Trimming stripped 3 bases from V and 9 bases from J, with 13 bases between. CDR3 length: 13 residues. Germline loops: CDR1 SGHDT, CDR2 YYEEEE. The DNA for the CDR3 is TGTGCCAGCAGCTCGGGCGGTGTGGTTGAGCAGTTCTTC. This translates into CASSSGGVVEQFF.

The chain is built from TRBV19 and TRBJ1-5, with D maybe TRBD1 (6 bases). The germline V gene encodes CDR1 LNHDA and CDR2 SQIVND (reference sequence). The CDR3 is made up of 13 amino acids. The germline V and J ends were trimmed by 10 bases and 4 bases, with 14 bases remaining between them. This CDR3 is CATASDRNQPQHF. The CDR3 DNA reads TGTGCCACTGCATCGGACAGAAATCAGCCCCAGCATTTT.

By frequency in the sample, this clone is medium-sized. This chain links TRBV4-1 with TRBJ2-7, with 7 bases matching TRBD1. V lost 0 bases to trimming and J lost 3 bases; unmatched junction nucleotides: 8. The germline V gene has CDR1 MGHRA and CDR2 YSYEKL. The CDR3 runs 16 residues. The CDR3 spells CASSQEPGTENYEQYF. The DNA for the CDR3 is TGCGCCAGCAGCCAAGAACCCGGGACAGAAAACTACGAGCAGTACTTC.

The J gene is TRBJ1-2, the V gene TRBV5-8; D unresolved. Between the trimmed V and J ends, which lost 3 bases and 1 base, there was a span of 7 bases. This CDR3 is 13 amino acids long. Germline V gene data show CDR1 as SGHTS and CDR2 as YDEGEE. CDR3 nucleotides: TGTGCCAGCAGCTACCGGAATAACTATGGCTACACCTTC. Its protein is CASSYRNNYGYTF.